This is a list of T cell receptor beta chains from one sample in a study of CD8+ T cells in alopecia areata. Sequencing used immunoSEQ multiplex PCR; TCRdb keeps in-frame clones, though not all of them. The data show about 120,000 clones, 40% to 55% seen once. The sequencing sample was made of NKG2D-low CD8+ T cells sorted from blood. These receptors originate from a human donor with alopecia areata. The CDR3 runs from the conserved cysteine through the conserved F or W. The D gene is left open where the match is weak. Size tells how often a clone was seen (once, few, many) or the class of an expanded clone, and some rows leave it out.

size	D	V	J	DNA	CDR3
few	-	TRBV29-1	TRBJ2-5	TGCAGCGTCTCGCCTACGTCGGTCCAAGAGACCCAGTACTTC	CSVSPTSVQETQYF
-	TRBD2	TRBV29-1	TRBJ2-1	TGCAGCGTGTCGGGACTAGGGACGAATGAGCAGTTCTTC	CSVSGLGTNEQFF
-	-	TRBV4-1	TRBJ2-1	TGCGCCAGCAGCCAAGATCGGGGGAACGCCTACAATGAGCAGTTCTTC	CASSQDRGNAYNEQFF
few	-	TRBV29-1	TRBJ1-2	TGCAGCGTTGACAGGGACTATGGCTACACCTTC	CSVDRDYGYTF
-	TRBD2	TRBV29-1	TRBJ2-7	TGCAGCGTTGTTGAACTCCGGACTAGCGGGGAGTCCTACGAGCAGTACTTC	CSVVELRTSGESYEQYF
-	-	TRBV30	TRBJ2-7	TGTGCCTGGAGTGTACTCGGTTTGCAGGGCTCGGACGAGCAGTACTTC	CAWSVLGLQGSDEQYF
-	-	TRBV12-5	TRBJ2-5	TGTGCTAGTGGTTTGACAATTGACAGATCGTACCAAGAGACCCAGTACTTC	CASGLTIDRSYQETQYF
-	-	TRBV27	TRBJ2-7	TGTGCCAGCAGTGGTCGGGGTACCTACGAGCAGTACTTC	CASSGRGTYEQYF
-	-	TRBV5-6	TRBJ2-7	TGTGCCAGCAGCTTGGGAACCTACGAGCAGTACTTC	CASSLGTYEQYF
-	-	TRBV30	TRBJ2-1	TGTGCCTGGAGTGTTCGGGGCTCCTACAATGAGCAGTTCTTC	CAWSVRGSYNEQFF
-	-	TRBV30	TRBJ1-1	TGTGCCTGGAGCGCTGGGGAGGTCGCTGAAGCTTTCTTT	CAWSAGEVAEAFF
few	-	TRBV29-1	TRBJ2-2	TGCAGCGTTCCCAGGGGGGCGAGCACCGGGGAGCTGTTTTTT	CSVPRGASTGELFF
few	-	TRBV5-1	TRBJ2-4	TGCGCCAGCAGCGCGAGCCCCTTTCGCGAAAACATTCAGTACTTC	CASSASPFRENIQYF
-	-	TRBV27	TRBJ2-1	TGTGCCAGCGGAAGACTAGAGAGTGAGCAGTTCTTC	CASGRLESEQFF
-	TRBD1	TRBV29-1	TRBJ2-5	TGCAGCGTATTTGGACAGGAAGAGACCCAGTACTTC	CSVFGQEETQYF
-	-	TRBV5-6	TRBJ2-3	TGTGCCAGCAGCTTGGGTGGACAACATACGCAGTATTTT	CASSLGGQHTQYF
few	TRBD1	TRBV29-1	TRBJ2-7	TGCAGCGTTGACGCCGGGACAGGGCCCAACTACGAGCAGTACTTC	CSVDAGTGPNYEQYF
few	-	TRBV29-1	TRBJ2-1	TGCAGCGTCCCAGGGACTTCCTACAATGAGCAGTTCTTC	CSVPGTSYNEQFF
-	-	TRBV29-1	TRBJ1-1	TGCAGCGTTGATACAGGTGAACCTGAAGCTTTCTTT	CSVDTGEPEAFF
few	-	TRBV29-1	TRBJ2-4	TGCAGCGTTTGGAAAAACATTCAGTACTTC	CSVWKNIQYF
-	-	TRBV5-1	TRBJ2-7	TGCGCCAGCAGCTTCGGCTCAGGCTACGAGCAGTACTTC	CASSFGSGYEQYF
few	-	TRBV29-1	TRBJ1-2	TGCAGCGTTGAAGAGACAGGACTCTATGGCTACACCTTC	CSVEETGLYGYTF
-	-	TRBV5-1	TRBJ2-1	TGCGCCAGCAGCTTACCGCAGCAGTTCTTC	CASSLPQQFF
few	TRBD2	TRBV30	TRBJ2-1	TGTGCCTGGGGGGACTACTTCTACAATGAGCAGTTCTTC	CAWGDYFYNEQFF
-	-	TRBV30	TRBJ1-5	TGTGCCTGGAGTGAAGGGGGAGGTCAGCCCCAGCATTTT	CAWSEGGGQPQHF
-	-	TRBV28	TRBJ1-2	TGTGCCAGCCGGTTGGTCGGCTACACCTTC	CASRLVGYTF
-	TRBD2	TRBV29-1	TRBJ2-1	TGCAGCGTTGAATCAGGGACTAGCGGGGGGATAGAGACCTACAATGAGCAGTTCTTC	CSVESGTSGGIETYNEQFF
-	-	TRBV18	TRBJ2-7	TGTGCCAGCTCACCCCGGGACTCAAGAGGCTACGAGCAGTACTTC	CASSPRDSRGYEQYF
-	-	TRBV29-1	TRBJ1-1	TGCAGCGTACTGCCCCAGGGGTGGAACACTGAAGCTTTCTTT	CSVLPQGWNTEAFF
-	-	TRBV14	TRBJ2-7	TGTGCCAGCACCCCGTCGGCCTCCTACGAGCAGTACTTC	CASTPSASYEQYF
-	TRBD1	TRBV29-1	TRBJ2-5	TGCAGCGTTGAAAAGACAGGGGAGGCCAAAGAGACCCAGTACTTC	CSVEKTGEAKETQYF
once	-	TRBV30	TRBJ1-5	TGTGCCTGGAGTGAAGGGAGTTTCAGCAATCAGCCCCAGCATTTT	CAWSEGSFSNQPQHF
-	TRBD1	TRBV29-1	TRBJ2-2	TGCAGCGTTGAAGACCAAGGGACAGGGACCACCGGGGAGCTGTTTTTT	CSVEDQGTGTTGELFF
-	-	TRBV13	TRBJ2-1	TGTGCCAGCAGCCCCACGTCCAGCCAAGAGCAGTTCTTC	CASSPTSSQEQFF
-	-	TRBV11-2	TRBJ2-1	TGTGCCAGCAGCAAAGGAGGTACTCTCTCCTACAATGAGCAGTTCTTC	CASSKGGTLSYNEQFF
-	-	TRBV30	TRBJ1-2	TGTGCCTGGAGTGTATCGGGCAGCAACTATGGCTACACCTTC	CAWSVSGSNYGYTF